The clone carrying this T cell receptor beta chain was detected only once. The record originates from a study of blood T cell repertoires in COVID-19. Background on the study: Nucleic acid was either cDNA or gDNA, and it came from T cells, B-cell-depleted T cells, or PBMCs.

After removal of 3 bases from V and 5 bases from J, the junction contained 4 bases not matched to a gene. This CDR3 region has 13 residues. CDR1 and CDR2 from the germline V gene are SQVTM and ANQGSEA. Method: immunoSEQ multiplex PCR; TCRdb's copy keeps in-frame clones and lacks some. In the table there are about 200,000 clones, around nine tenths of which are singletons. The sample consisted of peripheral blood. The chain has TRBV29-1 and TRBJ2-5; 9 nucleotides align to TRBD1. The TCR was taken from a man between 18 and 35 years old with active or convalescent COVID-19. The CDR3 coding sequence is TGCAGCGTTGAGACAGGGGGGAGGGAGACCCAGTACTTC. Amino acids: CSVETGGRETQYF.